The 2 T cell receptor beta chains given below trace back to one sample, sequenced in a study of shared clonotypes between healthy human individuals (dated by TCRdb to 2018 to 2021). Library preparation used the immunoSEQ multiplex PCR assay. In its TCRdb copy, this immuneACCESS table keeps in-frame sequences only and misses some clones. Where compared with another copy, unresolved V genes explain less than half of these, and the others have no known cause. This sample gives 2 million to 2.5 million clones in total; 90% to 95% of them show up just once. Together, the top ten hold 0.39% of the sample. Sequencing was done on a sample of naive CD4+ T cells from PBMCs. The sample's cell subset or site, from its label and the paper: CD45RA+ positively selected. The receptors here all came from a man aged 18-30 years in good health. Some clones in this sample may be carry-over from other donors' samples.

This clone was seen only once. V is TRBV7-9 and J is TRBJ1-1, with 8 bases matching TRBD1. Losses at the gene ends were 5 bases for V and 0 bases for J; bases not matched to a gene: 14. The CDR3 extends over 18 amino acids. CDR1 and CDR2 (germline): SEHNR, FQNEAQ (reference sequence). The CDR3: CASSPQGAGTKMNTEAFF. For the CDR3, the DNA is TGTGCCAGCAGCCCCCAGGGGGCCGGGACTAAGATGAACACTGAAGCTTTCTTT.

The chain recombines TRBV5-1 with TRBJ2-7, with D possibly matching TRBD2 (5 bases). The CDR3 runs 12 residues. Germline values: CDR1 SGHRS, CDR2 YFSETQ. V was trimmed by 3 bases and J by 6 bases, leaving 10 bases between them. As DNA, the CDR3 is TGCGCCAGCAGCTATGCGGGCGTCGAGCAGTACTTC. This translates into CASSYAGVEQYF.